The text below deals with one T cell receptor beta chain. Its matching antigen is unknown. CDR3 length: 16 residues. CDR1 and CDR2 from the germline V gene are SGHVS and FQNEAQ. V lost 1 base and J lost 5, with 15 bases in between. The time point denotes: week 47, end of study. Every vaccine dose comprised 300 ug of mutant IDH1 20-mer peptide plus topical imiquimod. This sample is drawn from a study of a mutant IDH1 vaccine in newly diagnosed glioma. Study as a whole: Vaccination was launched 4-6 weeks after radiotherapy alone, or with temozolomide cycles.

Generated by immunoSEQ multiplex PCR, the TCRdb table keeps only in-frame clones and is missing some. The table lists about 54,000 clones, roughly 80% of them singletons. This specimen was PBMCs, taken from a glioma patient whose treatment included an IDH1 peptide vaccine. The chain employs TRBV7-8 and TRBJ1-3; D possibly corresponds to TRBD1 (5 bases). The TCR was taken from a woman aged 45 to 65 with glioma. CDR3 residues: CASSLVSLRVRNTIYF. CDR3 coding DNA: TGTGCCAGCAGCTTAGTCTCCCTCAGGGTTCGAAACACCATATATTTT.